This T cell receptor (beta chain) originates from a study of blood T cell repertoires in COVID-19. Whole-study context: The origin of the acute and convalescent COVID-19 samples was the United States, Italy and Spain. T cells, B-cell-depleted T cells, or PBMCs supplied cDNA or gDNA.

After removal of 3 bases from V and 5 bases from J, the junction contained 3 bases not matched to a gene. There are 14 residues in the CDR3. The germline V gene encodes CDR1 ENHRY and CDR2 SYGVKD. One Seattle source followed patients from active infection through their disease course. How the authors handled the data: Scientists estimated how many nucleated cells there were by amplifying reference gene primers. Profiled with immunoSEQ multiplex PCR; TCRdb holds only in-frame clones, not every one. That table is the source of V, J and clone size, and D and trimming were worked out from the DNA. The table lists over 150,000 clones, 70% to 90% of them singletons. This clone was observed a handful of times.

The receptor was isolated from a woman in her sixties or seventies with COVID-19, enrolled during active disease. The genes are TRBV10-3 and TRBJ2-5, with 10 bases aligning to TRBD2. Sequencing was performed on peripheral blood. The CDR3 DNA reads TGTGCCATCAGTGAACTAGCGGGGTTGGAGACCCAGTACTTC. Amino acid sequence: CAISELAGLETQYF.